Presented here are 18 T cell receptor beta chains from one specimen sequenced in a study of cytomegalovirus exposure and HLA in healthy donors. Vbeta (60) and Jbeta (13) primers were used in the PCR. Data came from immunoSEQ multiplex PCR; TCRdb stores just in-frame clones and leaves some out. The sample contains 150,000 or so clones, approximately 83% of which appear only once. Specimen: PBMCs. All receptors derive from a man aged 18 to 30 in good health and CMV-seropositive.

The chain couples TRBV6-5 to TRBJ2-3; 9 bases agree with TRBD2. V trimming: 3 bases; J trimming: 4 bases; junction bases outside the gene matches: 8. Per the germline V gene, CDR1 is MNHEY and CDR2 is SVGAGI. This CDR3 has 16 residues. In DNA, the CDR3 is TGTGCCAGCAGTTATGAGGCGGGGGGGCCTGCAGATACGCAGTATTTT. Translated, it gives CASSYEAGGPADTQYF.

The V call is TRBV30, the J call TRBJ2-7; 9 bases map to TRBD1. The germline V gene encodes CDR1 GTSNPN and CDR2 SVGIG (reference sequence). This CDR3 spans 13 amino acids. V gave up 4 bases and J gave up 2 bases; unmatched junction bases: 3. CDR3 bases: TGTGCCTGGACCGGGACAGGGCCCTACGAGCAGTACTTC. The encoded protein is CAWTGTGPYEQYF.

This clone was found once. The chain uses TRBV29-1 and TRBJ2-3, with D perhaps TRBD1 (6 bases). V was cut by 6 bases and J by 2 bases, with 15 bases left in between. CDR1 is SQVTM, CDR2 ANQGSEA, per germline. The CDR3 has 14 residues. In DNA form, the CDR3 reads TGCAGCGTCACAGGGACCACCACCACAGATACGCAGTATTTT. Residues: CSVTGTTTTDTQYF.

The chain is built from TRBV7-3 and TRBJ1-5, with D maybe TRBD1 (6 bases). Germline V lookup: CDR1 SGHTA, CDR2 FQGTGA. The V end was cut by 4 bases, the J end by 7 bases, with 17 bases between. This CDR3 is built from 15 residues. CDR3 DNA: TGTGCCAGCAGCTCCACACAGGGACATTGGCAGCCCCAGCATTTT. Translating it yields CASSSTQGHWQPQHF.

The J gene is TRBJ1-1, the V gene TRBV6-5; TRBD1 is a possible D gene (5 bases). Germline loops: CDR1 MNHEY, CDR2 SVGAGI. Trimming took 6 bases from V and 0 from J, leaving 14 bases between them. The CDR3 is 15 amino acids. CDR3 in amino acids: CASSPRQRMNTEAFF. As DNA, the CDR3 is TGTGCCAGCAGCCCCCGACAGAGGATGAACACTGAAGCTTTCTTT.

The gene calls are TRBV6-4 and TRBJ2-7; no clear D. From germline, CDR1 is MRHNA and CDR2 SNTAGT. The CDR3 is made up of 12 amino acids. With 0 bases removed from V and 3 bases from J, the gap between germline ends came to 3 bases. CDR3 DNA: TGTGCCAGCAGTGACTCTCACTACGAGCAGTACTTC. Its protein is CASSDSHYEQYF.

The V and J genes are TRBV5-8 and TRBJ1-5, with 8 bases aligning to TRBD1. The CDR3 is 18 residues long. V was pared by 2 bases and J by 0 bases, with 10 bases of the junction left unmatched. Germline values: CDR1 SGHTS, CDR2 YDEGEE. For the CDR3, the DNA is TGTGCCAGCAGCTTAGGGGACAGGCACCAAAATAGCAATCAGCCCCAGCATTTT. Translating it yields CASSLGDRHQNSNQPQHF. Full variable domain (rest looked up from reference TRBV5-8 and TRBJ1-5): EAGVTQSPTHLIKTRGQQATLRCSPISGHTSVYWYQQALGLGLQFLLWYDEGEERNRGNFPPRFSGRQFPNYSSELNVNALELEDSALYLCASSLGDRHQNSNQPQHFGDGTRLSIL.

There are a few counts of this clone. V and J are TRBV18 and TRBJ1-4; D may be TRBD1 (6 bases). The CDR3 runs 17 residues. The V gene's germline CDR1 is KGHSH and CDR2 LQKENI. The V and J ends lost 3 bases and 0 bases respectively, with 14 bases between them. Written as DNA, the CDR3 is TGTGCCAGCTCACCGTCGGCAGGGGTGACAACTAATGAAAAACTGTTTTTT. The encoded protein is CASSPSAGVTTNEKLFF.

The chain employs TRBV7-9 and TRBJ2-1; weak D call: TRBD1 (5 bases). CDR1 and CDR2 from the germline V gene are SEHNR and FQNEAQ (reference sequence). V lost 6 bases and J 0 bases, leaving 15 bases between the germline ends. This CDR3 is 16 amino acids long. CDR3 DNA sequence: TGTGCCAGCAGTCTACCACAGGCGAGCTCCTACAATGAGCAGTTCTTC. This translates into CASSLPQASSYNEQFF.

This clone was recorded a few times. This chain joins TRBV15 and TRBJ1-1, with a possible D match to TRBD1 (6 bases). The V gene lost 3 bases and the J gene lost 1 base, with 9 bases spanning the gap. Germline CDR1 and CDR2: LNHNV and YYDKDF (reference sequence). This CDR3 has 14 amino acids. The CDR3 loop is CATSSRQANTEAFF. The CDR3 DNA is TGTGCCACCAGCAGCAGACAGGCGAACACTGAAGCTTTCTTT.

The chain combines TRBV7-9 with TRBJ2-5, with TRBD2 identical over 8 bases. The length of the CDR3 is 14 residues. The germline gives CDR1 SEHNR, CDR2 FQNEAQ (reference sequence). Unmatched junction bases numbered 3, after V lost 1 base and J lost 5 bases. CDR3 bases: TGTGCCAGCAGCTTAGTATCGGGAGGGGAGACCCAGTACTTC. Its protein product is CASSLVSGGETQYF. The whole variable domain, filled in from reference TRBV7-9 and TRBJ2-5, reads DTGVSQNPRHKITKRGQNVTFRCDPISEHNRLYWYRQTLGQGPEFLTYFQNEAQLEKSRLLSDRFSAERPKGSFSTLEIQRTEQGDSAMYLCASSLVSGGETQYFGPGTRLLVL.

The chain uses TRBV19 and TRBJ1-4, with TRBD1 matching over 7 bases. Germline loops: CDR1 LNHDA, CDR2 SQIVND (reference sequence). Losses at the gene ends were 3 bases for V and 8 bases for J; bases not matched to a gene: 6. The CDR3 has 14 residues. CDR3 sequence reads: CASSIGDRQEKLFF. For the CDR3, the DNA is TGTGCCAGTAGTATCGGGGACAGACAAGAAAAACTGTTTTTT.

The genes are TRBV6-1 and TRBJ1-5; 7 bases fit TRBD1. CDR1 and CDR2 (germline): MNHNS, SASEGT. The CDR3 is made up of 14 amino acids. The V segment lost 3 bases and the J segment 4 bases; nucleotides outside the gene matches: 3. DNA for the CDR3: TGTGCCAGCAGTGATGGGACAGCGAATCAGCCCCAGCATTTT. Translating gives CASSDGTANQPQHF.

The chain is built from TRBV5-6 and TRBJ2-3; D unclear. Trimming removed 0 bases at V and 1 base at J, with 3 bases between. The CDR3 loop spans 13 amino acids. Looked up from germline, CDR1 is SGHDT and CDR2 is YYEEEE. CDR3 loop: CASSLERTDTQYF. The DNA for the CDR3 is TGTGCCAGCAGCTTGGAGCGCACAGATACGCAGTATTTT.

The chain uses TRBV6-1 and TRBJ1-6; 9 nucleotides agree with TRBD1. The CDR3 extends over 16 amino acids. V was clipped by 3 bases and J by 8 bases; unmatched bases: 8. Germline CDR1 MNHNS, CDR2 SASEGT. DNA for the CDR3: TGTGCCAGCAGTGACCCAACAGGGGGCAGCTATTCACCCCTCCACTTT. Amino acids: CASSDPTGGSYSPLHF.

The V gene is TRBV6-5, the J gene TRBJ1-4; no reliable D call. Germline values: CDR1 MNHEY, CDR2 SVGAGI. The CDR3 is 15 amino acids. Trimming pared 0 bases from V and 7 bases from J, leaving 12 bases between. The DNA for the CDR3 is TGTGCCAGCAGTTACTCGCCTATTGCTCGTGAAAAACTGTTTTTT. Translating gives CASSYSPIAREKLFF.

The V call is TRBV27, the J call TRBJ1-2, with TRBD1 matching over 8 bases. Trimming took 3 bases from V and 5 from J; bases not matched to a gene: 8. CDR3 length: 15 amino acids. The germline CDR1 and CDR2 sequences are MNHEY and SMNVEV (reference sequence). CDR3 in DNA: TGTGCCAGCAGTTTGACAGGGGCCCCTACTTATGGCTACACCTTC. Encoded protein: CASSLTGAPTYGYTF.

The J gene is TRBJ1-2, the V gene TRBV12-5; D possibly corresponds to TRBD1 (6 bases). Trimming removed 8 bases from V and 2 bases from J, with 21 bases in between. The germline V gene has CDR1 LGHNT and CDR2 FRNRAP. CDR3 length: 16 residues. The CDR3 is CASLGMGQGKNYGYTF. DNA for the CDR3: TGTGCTAGTCTGGGGATGGGGCAGGGGAAAAACTATGGCTACACCTTC.